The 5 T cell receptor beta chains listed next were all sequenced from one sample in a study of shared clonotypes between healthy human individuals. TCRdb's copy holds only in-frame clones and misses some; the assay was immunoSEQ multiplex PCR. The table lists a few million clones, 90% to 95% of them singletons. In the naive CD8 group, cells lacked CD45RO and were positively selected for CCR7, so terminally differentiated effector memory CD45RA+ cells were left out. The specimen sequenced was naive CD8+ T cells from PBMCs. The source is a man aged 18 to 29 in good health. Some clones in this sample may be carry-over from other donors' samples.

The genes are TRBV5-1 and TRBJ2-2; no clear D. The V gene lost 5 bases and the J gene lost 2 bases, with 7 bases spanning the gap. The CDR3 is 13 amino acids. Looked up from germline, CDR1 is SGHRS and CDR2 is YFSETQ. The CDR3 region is CASRPTNTGELFF. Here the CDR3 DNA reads TGCGCCAGCAGGCCAACCAACACCGGGGAGCTGTTTTTT.

For the CDR3, the DNA is TGTGCCAGCAGCTTGTTCTCTAGCGGGAGGATGAATGAGCAGTTCTTC. Encoded protein: CASSLFSSGRMNEQFF. The J gene is TRBJ2-1, the V gene TRBV11-2; TRBD2 agrees at 11 bases. Looked up from germline, CDR1 is SGHAT and CDR2 is FQNNGV. This CDR3 has 16 residues. V was pared by 3 bases and J by 7 bases, with 8 bases of the junction left unmatched.

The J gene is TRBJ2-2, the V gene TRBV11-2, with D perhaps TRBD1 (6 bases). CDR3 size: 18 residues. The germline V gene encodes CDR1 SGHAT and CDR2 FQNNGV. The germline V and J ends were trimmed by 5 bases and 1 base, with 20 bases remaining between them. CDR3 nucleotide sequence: TGTGCCAGCAGCCGCCTCGGTACCGGGACACAGAACACCGGGGAGCTGTTTTTT. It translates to CASSRLGTGTQNTGELFF.

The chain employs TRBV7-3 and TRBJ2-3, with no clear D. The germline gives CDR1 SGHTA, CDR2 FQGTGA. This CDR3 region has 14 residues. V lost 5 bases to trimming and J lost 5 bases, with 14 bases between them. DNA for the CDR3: TGTGCCAGCAGCCCATCGGGTGATCAAGATACGCAGTATTTT. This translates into CASSPSGDQDTQYF.

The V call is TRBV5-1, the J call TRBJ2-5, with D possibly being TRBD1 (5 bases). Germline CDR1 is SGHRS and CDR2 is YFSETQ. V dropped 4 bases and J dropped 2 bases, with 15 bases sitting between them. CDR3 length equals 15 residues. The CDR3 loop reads CASSGPRVGQETQYF. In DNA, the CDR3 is TGCGCCAGCAGCGGCCCCAGGGTAGGGCAAGAGACCCAGTACTTC.